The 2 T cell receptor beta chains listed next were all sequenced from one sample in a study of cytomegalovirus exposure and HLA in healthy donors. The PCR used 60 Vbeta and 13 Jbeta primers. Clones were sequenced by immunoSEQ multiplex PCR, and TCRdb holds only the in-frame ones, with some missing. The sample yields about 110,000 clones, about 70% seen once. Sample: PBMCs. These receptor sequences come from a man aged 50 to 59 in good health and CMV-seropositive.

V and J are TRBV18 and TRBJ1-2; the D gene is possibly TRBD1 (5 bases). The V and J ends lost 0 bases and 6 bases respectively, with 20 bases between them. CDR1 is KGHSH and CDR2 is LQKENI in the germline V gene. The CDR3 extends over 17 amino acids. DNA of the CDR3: TGTGCCAGCTCACCACCGGGTGGTCTAACTCCGGGGGATGGCTACACCTTC. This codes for CASSPPGGLTPGDGYTF.

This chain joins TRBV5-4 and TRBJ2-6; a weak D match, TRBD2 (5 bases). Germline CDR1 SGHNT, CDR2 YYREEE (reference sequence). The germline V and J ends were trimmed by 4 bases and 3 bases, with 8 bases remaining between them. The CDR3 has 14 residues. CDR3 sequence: CASSPSGGANVLTF. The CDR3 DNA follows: TGTGCCAGCAGCCCAAGCGGTGGGGCCAACGTCCTGACTTTC.